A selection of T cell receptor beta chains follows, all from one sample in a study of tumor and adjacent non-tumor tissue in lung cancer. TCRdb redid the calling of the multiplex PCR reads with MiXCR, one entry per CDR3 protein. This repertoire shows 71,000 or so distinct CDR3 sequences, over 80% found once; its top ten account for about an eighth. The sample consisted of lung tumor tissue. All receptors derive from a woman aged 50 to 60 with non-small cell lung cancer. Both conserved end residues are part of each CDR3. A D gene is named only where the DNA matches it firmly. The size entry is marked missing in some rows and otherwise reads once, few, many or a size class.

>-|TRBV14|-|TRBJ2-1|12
CAISPPGDEQFF
TGTGCCATCAGCCCCCCGGGCGATGAACAGTTCTTC
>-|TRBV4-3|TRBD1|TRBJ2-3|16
CASNQDWTGSTDTQYF
TGCGCCAGCAACCAAGATTGGACAGGGTCCACAGATACGCAGTATTTT
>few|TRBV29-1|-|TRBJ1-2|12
CSIDDINYGYTF
TGCAGCATCGATGACATCAACTATGGTTACACCTTC
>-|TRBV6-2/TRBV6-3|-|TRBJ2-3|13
CASNMISTNMQYF
TGTGCCAGCAATATGATCAGCACAAATATGCAGTATTTT
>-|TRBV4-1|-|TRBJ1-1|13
CASRWQGRTDPFF
TGCGCCAGCCGCTGGCAGGGGCGGACTGATCCTTTCTTT
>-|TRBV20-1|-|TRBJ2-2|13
CSTRVLLKGELFF
TGCAGTACTAGAGTCCTCCTCAAGGGGGAGCTGTTTTTT
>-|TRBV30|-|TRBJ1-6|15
CAWSAGTAGDSPLHF
TGTGCCTGGAGCGCCGGGACGGCCGGTGATTCACCCCTCCACTTT
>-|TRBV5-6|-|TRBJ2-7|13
CASSPAGMGERYF
TGTGCCAGCAGCCCGGCGGGAATGGGCGAGCGGTACTTC
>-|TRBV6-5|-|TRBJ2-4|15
CANSIRGGAKNKQYF
TGTGCCAACAGTATTCGAGGGGGAGCCAAAAACAAACAGTACTTC
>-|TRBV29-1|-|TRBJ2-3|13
CSVDRDSTDTLYF
TGCAGCGTTGACCGGGATAGTACAGATACGCTGTATTTT
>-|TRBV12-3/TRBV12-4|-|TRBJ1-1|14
CASSLRDLNIEAFF
TGTGCCAGCAGTTTAAGGGACCTTAACATTGAAGCTTTCTTC
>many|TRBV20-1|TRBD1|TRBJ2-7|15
CSARDPTGASYEQYF
TGCAGTGCTAGAGACCCGACAGGGGCCTCCTACGAGCAGTACTTC
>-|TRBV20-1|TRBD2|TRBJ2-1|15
CSALQGSGNYNEQFF
TGCAGTGCCCTCCAGGGTAGCGGGAATTACAATGAGCAGTTCTTC
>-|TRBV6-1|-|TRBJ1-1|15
CASSEGIAAHTETFF
TGTGCCAGCAGTGAAGGGATAGCCGCCCACACTGAAACTTTCTTT
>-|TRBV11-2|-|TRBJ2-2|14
CASCSVPRPGELFF
TGTGCCAGCTGCTCAGTGCCCCGTCCCGGAGAGCTGTTTTTT
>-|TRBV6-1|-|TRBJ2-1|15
CANSDRLGGTVMQFF
TGTGCCAACAGTGATCGACTAGGGGGTACGGTTATGCAGTTCTTC
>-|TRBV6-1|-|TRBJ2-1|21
CAISERRLDFLLSTAYNEQFF
TGTGCCATCAGTGAGCGCCGGTTAGATTTCTTACTCTCGACAGCCTACAATGAGCAGTTCTTC
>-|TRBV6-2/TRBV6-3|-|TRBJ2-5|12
CPSSGRDETQYF
TGTCCCAGCAGTGGCAGGGATGAGACCCAGTACTTC
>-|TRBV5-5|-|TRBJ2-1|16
CASSSPRIARDNEQFF
TGTGCCAGCAGCTCGCCCAGGATAGCGCGAGATAATGAGCAGTTCTTC
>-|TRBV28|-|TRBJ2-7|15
CASSSSGQLSYEKYF
TGTGCCAGCAGTTCGTCCGGACAGCTATCCTACGAGAAGTACTTT
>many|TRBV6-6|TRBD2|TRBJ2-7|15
CASSYSSTSGYEQYF
TGTGCCAGCAGTTACTCGTCGACTAGCGGCTACGAGCAGTACTTC
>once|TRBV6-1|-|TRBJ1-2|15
CASSRICGQGPGYTF
TGTGCCAGCAGTAGAATCTGCGGGCAGGGGCCTGGCTACACCTTC
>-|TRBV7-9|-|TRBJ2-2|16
CASSSKQGRDTGELFF
TGTGCCAGCAGCTCAAAACAGGGAAGGGATACCGGGGAGCTGTTTTTT
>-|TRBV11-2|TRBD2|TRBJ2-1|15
CASRFITGGNNEQFF
TGTGCCAGCAGATTTATAACGGGAGGAAACAATGAGCAGTTCTTC
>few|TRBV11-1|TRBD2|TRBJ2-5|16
CASSLDIYSGGETQYF
TGTGCCAGCAGCTTAGATATCTACTCGGGGGGAGAGACCCAGTACTTC
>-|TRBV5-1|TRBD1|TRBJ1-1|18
CASSPIRQGRKGNIEAFF
TGCGCCAGCAGCCCCATCCGACAGGGTCGGAAGGGGAACATTGAAGCTTTCTTT
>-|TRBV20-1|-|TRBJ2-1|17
CSVRDPWTRGNYNEQFF
TGCAGTGTTAGAGATCCGTGGACCAGGGGAAACTACAATGAGCAATTCTTC
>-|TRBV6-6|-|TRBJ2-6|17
CTRSYPGGPTGANVLTF
TGTACCAGGAGTTACCCAGGCGGACCCACTGGGGCCAACGTCCTGACTTTC
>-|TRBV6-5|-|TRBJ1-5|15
CASSHDSNSTQPQHF
TGTGCCAGCAGCCATGACAGCAATAGCACTCAGCCCCAGCATTTT
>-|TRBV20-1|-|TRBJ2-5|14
CNASHQKQKETQYF
TGCAATGCTAGTCATCAAAAGCAAAAAGAGACCCAGTACTTC
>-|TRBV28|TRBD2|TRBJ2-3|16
CASTSSYGRGTDTQYF
TGTGCCAGCACAAGCTCGTACGGGAGGGGCACAGATACGCAGTATTTT
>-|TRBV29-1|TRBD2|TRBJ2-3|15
CSVEPGGSGTDTLYF
TGCAGTGTTGAGCCTGGCGGGAGTGGTACAGATACGCTGTATTTT
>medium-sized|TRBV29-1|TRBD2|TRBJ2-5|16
CSVEGGTSGVQETQYF
TGCAGCGTTGAAGGGGGAACTAGCGGGGTTCAAGAGACCCAGTACTTC
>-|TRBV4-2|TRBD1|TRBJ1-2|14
CASGEDRGVYVYTF
TGTGCGAGCGGAGAGGACAGGGGGGTTTATGTCTACACCTTC
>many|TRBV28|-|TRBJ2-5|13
CATGVGILETQYF
TGTGCCACAGGGGTCGGGATTTTGGAGACCCAGTACTTC
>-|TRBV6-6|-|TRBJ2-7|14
CASSPLWDPYEQYF
TGTGCCAGCAGCCCATTATGGGACCCCTACGAGCAGTACTTC
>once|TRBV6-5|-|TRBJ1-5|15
CASSYINRPNQPQHF
TGTGCCAGCAGTTACATAAATAGACCAAATCAGCCCCAGCATTTT
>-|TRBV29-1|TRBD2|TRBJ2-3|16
CSARDSISGSTDTQYF
TGCAGCGCCCGTGACTCAATTAGCGGGAGCACAGATACGCAGTATTTT
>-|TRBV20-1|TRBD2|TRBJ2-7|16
CSDSPSGRASGYEQYF
TGCAGTGATAGTCCTAGTGGGAGGGCCTCGGGCTACGAGCAGTACTTC
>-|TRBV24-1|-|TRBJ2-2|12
CAVDGGTGRLFF
TGTGCCGTCGACGGGGGCACCGGGAGGCTGTTTTTT
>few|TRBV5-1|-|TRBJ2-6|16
CASSPSGRSGANVLTF
TGCGCCAGCAGCCCCTCAGGGAGGTCTGGGGCCAACGTCCTGACTTTC
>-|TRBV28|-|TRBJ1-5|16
CASSLRPQAGIQPQHF
TGTGCCAGCAGCCTTAGACCGCAGGCGGGAATTCAGCCCCAGCATTTT
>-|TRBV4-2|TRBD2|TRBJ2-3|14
CASSQERGADTHYF
TGTGCCAGCAGTCAAGAGCGGGGGGCAGATACGCATTATTTT
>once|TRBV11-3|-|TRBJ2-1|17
CANSFSGTVRSYNEQFF
TGTGCCAACAGCTTTAGTGGGACGGTCAGATCCTACAATGAGCAGTTCTTC
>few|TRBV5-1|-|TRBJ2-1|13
CASSLLGSNEQIF
TGCGCCAGCAGCTTGTTGGGTTCGAATGAGCAGATCTTC
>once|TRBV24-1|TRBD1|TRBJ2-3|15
CATSDIQGDTDTQYF
TGTGCCACCAGTGATATACAGGGGGATACAGATACGCAGTATTTT